Below are 13 T cell receptor beta chains sequenced from a single sample in a study of graft-versus-host responses after intestinal transplantation (dated by TCRdb to the early 2020s). The time point tag for this specimen amounts to: cells obtained before transplantation from donor or recipient. These receptors lack a known antigen. The method behind the library was the immunoSEQ multiplex PCR assay. Imported from immuneACCESS, the table was reduced by TCRdb to in-frame sequences with V and J called. These copies leave out some clones; in studies compared against another copy, an unresolved V gene accounts for under half, and the cause of the remainder is not known. The sample table lists about 110,000 clones, approximately 92% of them with a count of one. The ten largest clones add up to 0.23% of the sample. Sequences were derived from unstimulated CD4+ T cells sorted from spleen or lymph node cells, sampled before transplant. These receptors all stem from a human donor who was the organ donor for an intestinal transplant.

V gene TRBV6-6 combines with J gene TRBJ2-7; D ambiguous. Trimming left V 8 bases short and J 7 bases short, with 9 bases between. The CDR3 is 10 residues long. The germline CDR1 and CDR2 sequences are MNHNY and SVGAGI (reference sequence). CDR3 residues: CASGPLEQYF. As DNA, the CDR3 is TGTGCCAGCGGGCCATTAGAGCAGTACTTC.

The V call is TRBV6-1, the J call TRBJ1-5; TRBD1 aligns across 7 bases. The CDR3 has 15 residues. With 4 bases clipped from V and 9 bases from J, the junction kept 12 bases outside the gene matches. Germline lookup yields CDR1 MNHNS and CDR2 SASEGT. The CDR3 bases are TGTGCCAGCAGTGGCCTAGTGACAGGGTCTGCGCCCCAGCATTTT. Residues: CASSGLVTGSAPQHF.

The chain joins TRBV28 to TRBJ2-7; D gene ambiguous. This CDR3 spans 12 amino acids. The germline V and J ends were trimmed by 5 bases and 3 bases, with 8 bases remaining between them. The germline V gene has CDR1 MDHEN and CDR2 SYDVKM. The CDR3, as DNA: TGTGCCAGCAGTGCCACTCACTACGAGCAGTACTTC. Translation: CASSATHYEQYF.

The chain recombines TRBV6-5 with TRBJ1-2; 9 bases agree with TRBD1. V shed 6 bases, J shed 8 bases, and the junction held 4 bases outside the gene matches. The CDR3 runs to 12 residues. CDR1 is MNHEY, CDR2 SVGAGI, per germline. The CDR3 here is CASRSTGGGYTF. The CDR3 DNA sequence: TGTGCCAGCAGATCGACAGGGGGAGGCTACACCTTC.

V gene TRBV4-1 combines with J gene TRBJ2-3, with TRBD2 matching over 8 bases. Germline trimming cut 0 bases from V and 5 bases from J; bases unmatched to any gene: 13. Germline CDR1 MGHRA, CDR2 YSYEKL. This CDR3 region has 18 residues. The CDR3 DNA is TGCGCCAGCAGCCAAGATTTCACCCGACTAGCGATGATAGATACGCAGTATTTT. Protein product: CASSQDFTRLAMIDTQYF.

This chain joins TRBV7-6 and TRBJ2-3, with 8 bases lining up with TRBD1. Unmatched junction bases numbered 12, after V lost 5 bases and J lost 2 bases. The CDR3 has 17 amino acids. CDR1 and CDR2 from the germline V gene are SGHVS and FNYEAQ. The CDR3 nucleotides read TGTGCCAGCAGCCGTCAGACAGGGGTCGTTTTCACAGATACGCAGTATTTT. The encoded protein is CASSRQTGVVFTDTQYF.

The chain combines TRBV28 with TRBJ1-5, with a weak D call TRBD1 (5 bases). The CDR3 is 15 residues long. Germline-derived CDR1 and CDR2 are MDHEN and SYDVKM. Trimming removed 5 bases from V and 4 bases from J, with 15 bases in between. CDR3: CASSQGLLGNQPQHF. The CDR3 DNA is TGTGCCAGCAGTCAGGGCCTACTAGGGAATCAGCCCCAGCATTTT.

As DNA, the CDR3 is TGCGCCAGCAGGAAGGGACTAGCGGGAGTAAATGAGCAGTTCTTC. This gives the protein CASRKGLAGVNEQFF. The chain carries TRBV5-1 and TRBJ2-1, with TRBD2 matching 14 bases. Germline trimming cut 5 bases from V and 7 bases from J; bases unmatched to any gene: 5. The CDR3 is 15 residues long. In germline, CDR1 is SGHRS, CDR2 YFSETQ.

This clone was found once. The chain recombines TRBV7-2 with TRBJ2-3; 9 bases line up with TRBD1. The CDR3 sequence is 17 residues long. V gave up 0 bases and J gave up 6 bases; unmatched junction bases: 10. In germline, CDR1 is SGHTA, CDR2 FQGNSA. This CDR3 is CASSLAHRGRLTDTQYF. Written as DNA, the CDR3 is TGTGCCAGCAGCTTAGCGCACAGGGGGCGTCTTACTGATACGCAGTATTTT.

This chain links TRBV7-2 with TRBJ2-3; perhaps D is TRBD1 or TRBD2 (6 bases each). Germline loops: CDR1 SGHTA, CDR2 FQGNSA. The CDR3 contains 14 residues. Trimming took off 10 bases at V and 2 bases at J, with 16 bases between the two ends. The DNA of the CDR3 is TGTGCCACCTCGGGGGCTGACATCACAGATACGCAGTATTTT. Amino acids: CATSGADITDTQYF.

V is TRBV7-9 and J is TRBJ2-1; no definite D call. Trimming pared 2 bases from V and 0 bases from J, leaving 11 bases between. This CDR3 region has 16 residues. Per the germline V gene, CDR1 is SEHNR and CDR2 is FQNEAQ (reference sequence). CDR3 loop: CASSLTASSSYNEQFF. CDR3 in DNA: TGTGCCAGCAGCTTAACAGCGAGTAGCTCCTACAATGAGCAGTTCTTC.

The genes are TRBV28 and TRBJ2-5, with TRBD2 identical over 8 bases. V shed 6 bases, J shed 9 bases, and the junction held 21 bases outside the gene matches. CDR3 length: 17 amino acids. Germline V gives CDR1 MDHEN, CDR2 SYDVKM. The CDR3 sequence: CASSPTPKRGSDWAQYF. The CDR3 region has the DNA TGTGCCAGCAGCCCTACCCCCAAGCGGGGGAGTGATTGGGCCCAGTACTTC. Variable domain in full (rest from reference TRBV28 and TRBJ2-5): DVKVTQSSRYLVKRTGEKVFLECVQDMDHENMFWYRQDPGLGLRLIYFSYDVKMKEKGDIPEGYSVSREKKERFSLILESASTNQTSMYLCASSPTPKRGSDWAQYFGPGTRLLVL.

The rearrangement joins TRBV7-8 to TRBJ2-5; TRBD2 aligns across 9 bases. Trimming cost V 5 bases and J 4 bases; bases outside gene matches: 20. This CDR3 is 19 amino acids long. Germline V lookup: CDR1 SGHVS, CDR2 FQNEAQ. CDR3 amino acids: CASSPRSSGSMRRRETQYF. The CDR3 DNA is TGTGCCAGCAGCCCTAGGAGTAGCGGGAGTATGCGCCGGAGAGAGACCCAGTACTTC.